These 20 T cell receptor beta chains were sequenced from one sample in a study of Ad26.COV2.S vaccination and SARS-CoV-2 variants. TCRdb's copy holds only in-frame clones and misses some; the assay was immunoSEQ multiplex PCR. Of 300,000 to 500,000 clones in the sample, more than 85% were seen once. Treatment defined: about 20 received Ad26.COV2.S at low or high dose, single or two shots; about 5 received placebo; per-sample allocation not given. At day 63 after the first vaccine or placebo injection, samples were drawn. This material consisted of peripheral blood, taken in a trial of Ad26.COV2.S vaccine versus placebo. Receptors were obtained from a person between 18 and 65 years old who received the Ad26.COV2.S COVID-19 vaccine or a placebo.

V is TRBV7-8 and J is TRBJ2-7; tentative D call: TRBD2 (5 bases). The CDR3 extends over 14 amino acids. V was clipped by 1 base and J by 3 bases, with 10 bases between them. CDR1 and CDR2 (germline): SGHVS, FQNEAQ. The CDR3, as DNA: TGTGCCAGCAGCTTAGGTGGGGAGCGCTACGAGCAGTACTTC. Residues: CASSLGGERYEQYF.

The table lists this clone with a count of one. The V and J genes are TRBV6-2 or TRBV6-3 and TRBJ1-4; no clear D gene. CDR3 size: 15 residues. Germline V gives CDR1 MNHEY, CDR2 SVGEGT. The V and J ends lost 6 bases and 6 bases respectively, with 17 bases between them. The CDR3 DNA reads TGTGCCAGCAGCGTTGGTGGGGAAGGTTATGAAAAACTGTTTTTT. Encoded protein: CASSVGGEGYEKLFF.

V gene TRBV7-6 combines with J gene TRBJ1-4; 10 bases are shared with TRBD1. Germline-derived CDR1 and CDR2 are SGHVS and FNYEAQ. This CDR3 spans 14 amino acids. The J segment lost 7 bases and the V segment lost 4 bases, leaving 3 bases of the junction unmatched. The CDR3 DNA is TGTGCCAGCAGCTCTGGGACAGGGGTTGAAAAACTGTTTTTT. It yields the protein CASSSGTGVEKLFF.

The V call is TRBV5-6, the J call TRBJ1-2; no definite D call. V gave up 3 bases and J gave up 5 bases, with 14 bases separating them. Per the germline V gene, CDR1 is SGHDT and CDR2 is YYEEEE. The CDR3 extends over 14 amino acids. CDR3 nucleotide sequence: TGTGCCAGCAGCTCCTTGGAGGGTGGATATGGCTACACCTTC. It codes for CASSSLEGGYGYTF.

V usage is TRBV5-1 and J usage is TRBJ2-7; 8 bases line up with TRBD1. The CDR3 runs 14 residues. Unmatched junction bases numbered 8, after V lost 4 bases and J lost 5 bases. Germline CDR1 and CDR2: SGHRS and YFSETQ. The CDR3 DNA sequence: TGCGCCAGCAGCCCGACAGGGGCGGGGAACGAGCAGTACTTC. Its translation is CASSPTGAGNEQYF.

Worth noting for this clone: Within the sample, other DNA sequences also encode this same CDR3. J is TRBJ2-7 and V is TRBV27; TRBD2 matches at 9 bases. V lost 2 bases and J lost 5; bases outside the gene matches: 1. The germline gives CDR1 MNHEY, CDR2 SMNVEV (reference sequence). The CDR3 contains 13 residues. CDR3 nucleotides: TGTGCCAGCAGTTTAAGCGGGGGGAACGAGCAGTACTTC. Encoded protein: CASSLSGGNEQYF.

The chain employs TRBV7-8 and TRBJ2-5; D is uncertain. CDR1 is SGHVS and CDR2 is FQNEAQ in the germline V gene. The CDR3 length is 12 residues. Trimming cost V 1 base and J 5 bases, with 5 bases left between them. The CDR3, as DNA: TGTGCCAGCAGCTTAGTCGTGGAGACCCAGTACTTC. This codes for CASSLVVETQYF.

This chain joins TRBV12-3 or TRBV12-4 and TRBJ2-7; D is unclear. V shed 3 bases and J shed 0 bases, with 6 bases lying between them. CDR3 length: 13 residues. The CDR3 DNA reads TGTGCCAGCAGTTTCCGATCCTCCTACGAGCAGTACTTC. Amino acid sequence: CASSFRSSYEQYF.

The V and J genes are TRBV29-1 and TRBJ2-2; the D gene is possibly TRBD1 (6 bases). This CDR3 has 15 amino acids. Trimming cost V 2 bases and J 2 bases, with 12 bases left between them. The germline V gene encodes CDR1 SQVTM and CDR2 ANQGSEA. The CDR3 loop reads CSVELVTGNTGELFF. The CDR3 DNA reads TGCAGCGTTGAATTGGTGACAGGAAACACCGGGGAGCTGTTTTTT.

The V call is TRBV4-1, the J call TRBJ1-3, with 11 bases matching TRBD1. The germline V gene has CDR1 MGHRA and CDR2 YSYEKL. The length of the CDR3 is 17 residues. The ends lost 4 bases at V and 7 bases at J; junction bases unmatched: 12. CDR3: CASSRANPGQGGNTIYF. CDR3 in DNA: TGCGCCAGCAGCCGAGCTAATCCGGGACAGGGGGGGAACACCATATATTTT.

V is TRBV3-1 (or the pseudogene TRBV3-2) and J is TRBJ2-3; 9 positions agree with TRBD2. The V and J ends lost 0 bases and 0 bases, in that order; junction bases with no gene match: 4. Per germline, CDR1 LGHDT and CDR2 YNNKEL (reference sequence). The CDR3 sequence is 17 residues long. The CDR3 region is CASSQESGGTSTDTQYF. The CDR3 DNA reads as TGTGCCAGCAGCCAAGAAAGCGGGGGGACTAGCACAGATACGCAGTATTTT.

The V gene is TRBV10-3, the J gene TRBJ1-6; D perhaps matches TRBD1 (5 bases). Germline loops: CDR1 ENHRY, CDR2 SYGVKD. The CDR3 loop spans 16 amino acids. V lost 2 bases and J lost 10, with 18 bases in between. Here the CDR3 DNA reads TGTGCCATCAGTGAGAGGGTCGCCCTGGGGCGGTCACCCCTCCACTTT. This gives the protein CAISERVALGRSPLHF.

The genes are TRBV7-9 and TRBJ2-3, with TRBD1 matching over 8 bases. V gave up 1 base and J gave up 6 bases; unmatched junction bases: 6. This CDR3 comprises 15 residues. Germline V gives CDR1 SEHNR, CDR2 FQNEAQ (reference sequence). CDR3 sequence: CASSLVQGAGDTQYF. Written as DNA, the CDR3 is TGTGCCAGCAGCTTAGTGCAGGGGGCAGGGGATACGCAGTATTTT.

V is TRBV25-1 and J is TRBJ2-3; 9 nucleotides align to TRBD1. This CDR3 has 14 residues. CDR1 and CDR2 from the germline V gene are MGHDK and SYGVNS. Losses at the gene ends were 3 bases for V and 4 bases for J; bases not matched to a gene: 2. CDR3: CASSEWTGADTQYF. The CDR3 DNA follows: TGTGCCAGCAGTGAGTGGACAGGGGCAGATACGCAGTATTTT.

The gene calls are TRBV5-1 and TRBJ1-1; D remains ambiguous. The CDR3 has 13 residues. The V gene's germline CDR1 is SGHRS and CDR2 YFSETQ. V was cut by 4 bases and J by 0 bases, with 7 bases left in between. The CDR3 DNA sequence: TGCGCCAGCAGCGACGGAGTGAACACTGAAGCTTTCTTT. This codes for CASSDGVNTEAFF.

The rearrangement joins TRBV11-2 to TRBJ2-7, with no clear D. Per germline, CDR1 SGHAT and CDR2 FQNNGV. The germline V and J ends were trimmed by 5 bases and 3 bases, with 5 bases remaining between them. This CDR3 is 11 amino acids long. In nucleotides, the CDR3 is TGTGCCAGCAGCCTTTTCTACGAGCAGTACTTC. Translating it yields CASSLFYEQYF.

This clone was seen a handful of times. J is TRBJ2-2 and V is TRBV5-1; possibly TRBD1 for D (5 bases). Trimming pared 1 base from V and 5 bases from J, leaving 15 bases between. CDR3 length equals 16 residues. Germline CDR1 SGHRS, CDR2 YFSETQ. CDR3 amino acids: CASSLNPQGGTGELFF. The CDR3 DNA is TGCGCCAGCAGCTTGAACCCTCAGGGTGGGACCGGGGAGCTGTTTTTT.

This chain connects TRBV6-2 or TRBV6-3 to TRBJ2-7; the D is unclear. This CDR3 contains 11 residues. In germline, CDR1 is MNHEY, CDR2 SVGEGT. V was clipped by 5 bases and J by 3 bases, with 5 bases between them. The CDR3 coding sequence is TGTGCCAGCAGTGCTAGCTACGAGCAGTACTTC. It yields the protein CASSASYEQYF.

The chain combines TRBV5-1 with TRBJ2-3; 12 bases map to TRBD2. This CDR3 has 17 residues. Looked up from germline, CDR1 is SGHRS and CDR2 is YFSETQ. With V trimmed by 3 bases and J by 6 bases, 11 bases remained unmatched. CDR3 nucleotide sequence: TGCGCCAGCAGCTACCGAACTAGCGGGGGGTCTGATGATACGCAGTATTTT. This sequence encodes CASSYRTSGGSDDTQYF.

J is TRBJ2-2 and V is TRBV13, with a tentative D call TRBD1 (6 bases). Trimming removed 4 bases from V and 6 bases from J, with 6 bases in between. The CDR3 is 12 residues long. Germline values: CDR1 PRHDT, CDR2 FYEKMQ (reference sequence). The CDR3 bases are TGTGCCAGCAGCTCAGGGGCCGGGGAGCTGTTTTTT. Its translation: CASSSGAGELFF.